The 21 T cell receptor beta chains presented below share a single source sample, sequenced in a study of cytomegalovirus exposure and HLA in healthy donors. The PCR employed 60 Vbeta primers together with 13 Jbeta primers. Assay used: immunoSEQ multiplex PCR; TCRdb lists only in-frame clones, some missing. Of about 160,000 clones listed, around four fifths are singletons. Sequencing was done on a sample of PBMCs. Source of these receptors: a boy between 2 and 10 years old in good health and CMV-seronegative.

This clone was detected a few times. The CDR3: CASSPGLPATNEKLFF. The CDR3 DNA sequence: TGTGCCAGCTCACCGGGACTCCCGGCAACTAATGAAAAACTGTTTTTT. This chain joins TRBV18 and TRBJ1-4; D possibly corresponds to TRBD1 (5 bases). Germline CDR1 KGHSH, CDR2 LQKENI. This CDR3 is built from 16 residues. V lost 3 bases and J lost 0, with 11 bases in between.

The rearrangement joins TRBV19 to TRBJ2-5, with 7 bases that match TRBD2. The CDR3 is 14 residues long. Losses at the gene ends were 5 bases for V and 4 bases for J; bases not matched to a gene: 7. The V gene's germline CDR1 is LNHDA and CDR2 SQIVND (reference sequence). CDR3 loop: CASSVSSGRETQYF. The CDR3 DNA is TGTGCCAGTAGTGTCTCTAGCGGTCGAGAGACCCAGTACTTC.

This sequence joins TRBV7-9 and TRBJ1-2, with D unclear. V was cut by 0 bases and J by 0 bases, with 8 bases left in between. Germline CDR1 and CDR2: SEHNR and FQNEAQ (reference sequence). The CDR3 length is 15 residues. In nucleotides, the CDR3 is TGTGCCAGCAGCTTAGCGTCCGGGACTAACTATGGCTACACCTTC. Translation gives CASSLASGTNYGYTF. Full variable domain (outside the CDR3, taken from reference TRBV7-9 and TRBJ1-2): DTGVSQNPRHKITKRGQNVTFRCDPISEHNRLYWYRQTLGQGPEFLTYFQNEAQLEKSRLLSDRFSAERPKGSFSTLEIQRTEQGDSAMYLCASSLASGTNYGYTFGSGTRLTVV.

The genes are TRBV11-3 and TRBJ1-2, with 10 bases aligning to TRBD1. This CDR3 has 18 amino acids. Trimming took 0 bases from V and 2 from J; bases not matched to a gene: 9. The germline gives CDR1 SGHNT, CDR2 YENEEA. The CDR3 reads CASSLDVRTGGENYGYTF. In nucleotides, the CDR3 is TGTGCCAGCAGCTTAGATGTGAGGACAGGGGGAGAAAACTATGGCTACACCTTC.

The rearrangement uses TRBV4-3 and TRBJ1-3; D remains unclear. This CDR3 is built from 15 residues. V lost 1 base and J 0 bases, leaving 7 bases between the germline ends. Per germline, CDR1 LGHNA and CDR2 YSLEER. The CDR3 region has the DNA TGCGCCAGCAGCCAAGCTGGAGACTCTGGAAACACCATATATTTT. Translated, it gives CASSQAGDSGNTIYF.

The chain combines TRBV5-1 with TRBJ1-2, with no clear D. The CDR3 runs to 14 residues. Germline V lookup: CDR1 SGHRS, CDR2 YFSETQ. With 1 base removed from V and 3 bases from J, the gap between germline ends came to 10 bases. DNA of the CDR3: TGCGCCAGCAGCTTGATGGCGGCCGACTATGGCTACACCTTC. Its protein product is CASSLMAADYGYTF. The full variable domain, completed using reference TRBV5-1 and TRBJ1-2, is KAGVTQTPRYLIKTRGQQVTLSCSPISGHRSVSWYQQTPGQGLQFLFEYFSETQRNKGNFPGRFSGRQFSNSRSEMNVSTLELGDSALYLCASSLMAADYGYTFGSGTRLTVV.

The V gene is TRBV9, the J gene TRBJ1-1; 7 bases are shared with TRBD1. The CDR3 loop spans 12 amino acids. V lost 4 bases to trimming and J lost 11 bases; unmatched junction nucleotides: 8. Germline CDR1 and CDR2: SGDLS and YYNGEE. As DNA, the CDR3 is TGTGCCAGCAGCTCGCTACAGGGGCGGGCTTTCTTT. This translates into CASSSLQGRAFF.

The V call is TRBV13, the J call TRBJ1-3, with 9 bases that match TRBD1. V lost 4 bases and J lost 7; bases outside the gene matches: 2. CDR3 size: 13 residues. CDR1 and CDR2 from the germline V gene are PRHDT and FYEKMQ (reference sequence). The CDR3 protein is CASSSTGGNTIYF. In nucleotides, the CDR3 is TGTGCCAGCAGCTCGACAGGGGGGAACACCATATATTTT.

V gene TRBV2 combines with J gene TRBJ1-1; D is undetermined. In germline, CDR1 is SNHLY, CDR2 FYNNEI. Trimming stripped 2 bases from V and 9 bases from J, with 13 bases between. The CDR3 is 13 residues long. The CDR3 DNA sequence: TGTGCCAGCAGTGAAACCTTGGGCCTGAAAGCTTTCTTT. Protein sequence: CASSETLGLKAFF.

V and J are TRBV2 and TRBJ1-2; D may be TRBD1 (6 bases). Trimming took off 1 base at V and 2 bases at J, with 14 bases between the two ends. This CDR3 has 16 amino acids. CDR1 is SNHLY and CDR2 is FYNNEI in the germline V gene. As DNA, the CDR3 is TGTGCCAGCAGTGAAGGTCTAGGGGGTGAAAACTATGGCTACACCTTC. Its protein product is CASSEGLGGENYGYTF.

The rearrangement uses TRBV11-2 and TRBJ1-2; D gene ambiguous. Trimming pared 7 bases from V and 2 bases from J, leaving 11 bases between. Germline-derived CDR1 and CDR2 are SGHAT and FQNNGV. The CDR3 is 13 amino acids. The CDR3 here is CASTSGENYGYTF. CDR3 nucleotide sequence: TGTGCCAGCACCAGCGGAGAGAACTATGGCTACACCTTC.

V and J are TRBV5-5 and TRBJ2-1, with a possible D match to TRBD1 (5 bases). The CDR3 loop spans 17 amino acids. Germline V CDR1 and CDR2: SGHKS, YYEKEE (reference sequence). Trimming removed 4 bases at V and 4 bases at J, with 21 bases between. DNA for the CDR3: TGTGCCAGCAGCAACCAACAGGCGCCAACGACTTACAATGAGCAGTTCTTC. Amino acids: CASSNQQAPTTYNEQFF.

The rearrangement uses TRBV30 and TRBJ2-1; 8 bases are shared with TRBD1. The CDR3 runs 17 residues. The V gene end was trimmed by 2 bases and the J gene end by 4 bases; junction bases not matched to a gene: 13. Germline V gene sequence: CDR1 GTSNPN, CDR2 SVGIG (reference sequence). CDR3 bases: TGTGCCTGGAGTATCACTCGGCCGGGACAGGCTTACAATGAGCAGTTCTTC. This gives the protein CAWSITRPGQAYNEQFF.

The chain uses TRBV5-6 and TRBJ1-2, with a weak D call TRBD1 (5 bases). Trimming removed 10 bases at V and 8 bases at J, with 21 bases between. CDR1 and CDR2 (germline): SGHDT, YYEEEE. There are 13 residues in the CDR3. DNA of the CDR3: TGTGCCTGGAAGGGGAGGGGACCGGAGGGCTACACCTTC. It codes for CAWKGRGPEGYTF.

V is TRBV11-2 and J is TRBJ1-1, with D tentatively TRBD1 (5 bases). V lost 0 bases to trimming and J lost 0 bases, with 8 bases between them. Germline V gene data show CDR1 as SGHAT and CDR2 as FQNNGV. This CDR3 comprises 15 residues. The CDR3 DNA sequence: TGTGCCAGCAGCTTAGAGGGCAGGGTGAACACTGAAGCTTTCTTT. Translated: CASSLEGRVNTEAFF.

V gene TRBV19 combines with J gene TRBJ2-5, with D perhaps matching TRBD2 (7 bases). Germline assignment: CDR1 LNHDA and CDR2 SQIVND (reference sequence). This CDR3 region has 18 residues. With 2 bases removed from V and 0 bases from J, the gap between germline ends came to 19 bases. The CDR3 nucleotides are TGTGCCAGTAGTATACGTGGGGGGGCCGCTCCTGACCAAGAGACCCAGTACTTC. Amino acids: CASSIRGGAAPDQETQYF.

This sequence joins TRBV18 and TRBJ2-2; D perhaps matches TRBD2 (5 bases). V gave up 1 base and J gave up 2 bases, with 11 bases separating them. This CDR3 spans 16 amino acids. Germline V gene lookup returns CDR1 KGHSH and CDR2 LQKENI. CDR3 in amino acids: CASSPRSGRNTGELFF. The CDR3, as DNA: TGTGCCAGCTCACCACGGAGCGGACGAAACACCGGGGAGCTGTTTTTT.

The chain has TRBV6-5 and TRBJ1-4, with D maybe TRBD1 (6 bases). Trimming stripped 8 bases from V and 3 bases from J, with 10 bases between. The CDR3 consists of 13 residues. Germline V gene sequence: CDR1 MNHEY, CDR2 SVGAGI. The CDR3 reads CASQNRANEKLFF. CDR3 nucleotide sequence: TGTGCCAGCCAGAACAGGGCTAATGAAAAACTGTTTTTT.

The CDR3 DNA is TGTGCCTGGAGTGCACAGGGATCCGGAAACACCATATATTTT. It translates to CAWSAQGSGNTIYF. This chain links TRBV30 with TRBJ1-3; D perhaps matches TRBD1 (6 bases). V dropped 1 base and J dropped 4 bases, with 11 bases sitting between them. Germline V gene data show CDR1 as GTSNPN and CDR2 as SVGIG (reference sequence). The CDR3 has 14 residues.

This clone appeared a single time. The V and J genes are TRBV2 and TRBJ2-2, with TRBD2 as a possible D gene (5 bases). Germline CDR1 reads SNHLY; CDR2 reads FYNNEI. V lost 4 bases and J lost 4, with 10 bases in between. CDR3 length: 14 amino acids. The CDR3 here is CASSGGFATGELFF. For the CDR3, the DNA is TGTGCCAGCAGTGGAGGGTTTGCCACCGGGGAGCTGTTTTTT.

The CDR3 spells CASRPSTGYTEAFF. The DNA of the CDR3 is TGTGCCAGCAGACCGAGCACAGGGTACACTGAAGCTTTCTTT. The V call is TRBV28, the J call TRBJ1-1; the D gene is possibly TRBD1 (6 bases). V was pared by 6 bases and J by 3 bases, with 14 bases between. This CDR3 is 14 amino acids long. CDR1 and CDR2 from the germline V gene are MDHEN and SYDVKM. Complete variable domain (other parts from reference TRBV28 and TRBJ1-1): DVKVTQSSRYLVKRTGEKVFLECVQDMDHENMFWYRQDPGLGLRLIYFSYDVKMKEKGDIPEGYSVSREKKERFSLILESASTNQTSMYLCASRPSTGYTEAFFGQGTRLTVV.